Listed below are T cell receptor beta chains from one sample, sequenced in a study of T-cell reconstitution after alpha-beta-depleted transplantation in children. TCRdb reprocessed the PCR reads with MiXCR, giving one entry per CDR3 protein. The sample yields hundreds of thousands of distinct CDR3 sequences, just under 8.5% seen once. The source was PBMCs, mostly from graft donor cells, collected 180 days after TCRalphabeta/CD19-depleted stem cell transplant. These TCRs come from a male patient under 18 who had a stem cell transplant for acute lymphoblastic leukemia, so the T cells may come from the graft donor. Both conserved end residues are part of each CDR3. The order of the fields is CDR3 protein, CDR3 DNA, clone size, J gene, D gene, V gene. The D gene is left open where the match is weak. Size is stated for part of the rows, as once, few or many counts, or as a class when the clone is expanded.

CASSVYTPLEVRSYNEQFF,TGTGCCAGCAGCGTATATACCCCCCTTGAGGTACGCTCCTACAATGAGCAGTTCTTC,many,TRBJ2-1,NA,TRBV9
CASSQEGEWAGGNTGELFF,TGCGCCAGCAGCCAAGAGGGGGAGTGGGCGGGGGGGAACACCGGGGAGCTGTTTTTT,few,TRBJ2-2,TRBD2,TRBV4-1
CASSAEWRNLNSPLHF,TGTGCCAGCTCAGCTGAATGGCGGAATCTAAATTCACCCCTCCACTTT,many,TRBJ1-6,NA,TRBV18
CASSFWRGTDTQYF,TGCGCCAGCAGCTTCTGGAGGGGGACAGATACGCAGTATTTT,many,TRBJ2-3,NA,TRBV5-1
CASRPEGANTEAFF,TGCGCCAGCAGGCCAGAGGGGGCCAACACTGAAGCTTTCTTT,many,TRBJ1-1,TRBD1,TRBV5-1
CASSDQGLEAFF,TGTGCCAGCAGCGATCAGGGGCTTGAAGCTTTCTTT,many,TRBJ1-1,NA,TRBV5-4
CASSLVLEGNTEAFF,TGTGCCAGCAGCTTAGTGCTAGAGGGGAACACTGAAGCTTTCTTT,many,TRBJ1-1,NA,TRBV7-3
CASSQDAAHKNTGELFF,TGTGCCAGCAGCCAAGATGCGGCCCATAAGAACACCGGGGAGCTGTTTTTT,many,TRBJ2-2,NA,TRBV3-1
CASSIVSGANVLTF,TGTGCCAGCAGTATTGTCTCTGGGGCCAACGTCCTGACTTTC,many,TRBJ2-6,NA,TRBV6-5
CASSSREETQYF,TGTGCCAGCAGCTCAAGGGAAGAGACCCAGTACTTC,many,TRBJ2-5,NA,TRBV5-6
CASSLLQGMFTGELFF,TGTGCCAGCAGCTTATTACAGGGGATGTTCACCGGGGAGCTGTTTTTT,many,TRBJ2-2,TRBD1,TRBV7-9
CASSLGPAQGADTNEKLFF,TGCGCCAGCAGCTTGGGTCCCGCACAGGGGGCGGATACTAATGAAAAACTGTTTTTT,few,TRBJ1-4,TRBD1,TRBV5-1
CASSPIAGVTDTQYF,TGTGCCAGCAGCCCGATAGCGGGAGTCACAGATACGCAGTATTTT,few,TRBJ2-3,TRBD2,TRBV12-3/TRBV12-4
CASKLAGSEEKLFF,TGTGCCAGTAAATTGGCCGGGAGTGAGGAAAAACTGTTTTTT,NA,TRBJ1-4,NA,TRBV19
CASSLVGARTLNTEAFF,TGTGCCAGCAGCTTGGTAGGGGCCCGAACTTTGAACACTGAAGCTTTCTTT,many,TRBJ1-1,NA,TRBV5-4
CASPPRGRARMRGYTF,TGTGCCAGCCCCCCCCGAGGCAGGGCACGGATGAGGGGCTACACCTTC,many,TRBJ1-2,NA,TRBV21-1
CASSQEGQGAAGANVLTF,TGTGCCAGCAGCCAAGAAGGACAGGGGGCGGCTGGGGCCAACGTCCTGACTTTC,many,TRBJ2-6,TRBD1,TRBV14
CASSLEGRGIPYQETQYF,TGTGCCAGCAGCTTAGAGGGGAGGGGGATCCCATACCAAGAGACCCAGTACTTC,many,TRBJ2-5,NA,TRBV11-2
CSARARLNTEAFF,TGCAGTGCTAGAGCACGGCTGAACACTGAAGCTTTCTTT,many,TRBJ1-1,NA,TRBV20-1
CASSSGREGNQPQHF,TGTGCCAGCAGCTCAGGGAGGGAGGGCAATCAGCCCCAGCATTTT,few,TRBJ1-5,NA,TRBV7-9
CASSHFDRDNYNEQFF,TGCGCCAGCAGTCATTTCGACAGGGACAACTACAATGAGCAGTTCTTC,few,TRBJ2-1,TRBD1,TRBV23-1
CASSVGGGTYGYTF,TGTGCCAGCAGCGTAGGAGGGGGGACCTATGGCTACACCTTC,many,TRBJ1-2,NA,TRBV9
CSVVPSQYEQYF,TGCAGCGTTGTCCCTAGTCAGTACGAGCAGTACTTC,many,TRBJ2-7,NA,TRBV29-1
CASGRGLVPGELFF,TGTGCCAGCGGCCGGGGACTCGTCCCCGGGGAGCTGTTTTTT,many,TRBJ2-2,NA,TRBV11-3
CASKGINLRDRGLFTEAFF,TGTGCCAGCAAAGGGATAAACCTCCGGGACAGGGGGCTTTTCACTGAAGCTTTCTTT,many,TRBJ1-1,TRBD1,TRBV6-2/TRBV6-3
CASSVAWDFSSYNEQFF,TGCGCCAGCAGTGTCGCCTGGGACTTCTCCTCCTACAATGAGCAGTTCTTC,few,TRBJ2-1,NA,TRBV10-2
CAIRGTAGNTIYF,TGTGCCATCAGGGGGACCGCGGGAAACACCATATATTTT,many,TRBJ1-3,NA,TRBV10-3
CASSLWGSRTGELFF,TGTGCCAGCAGTCTATGGGGCTCCCGAACCGGGGAGCTGTTTTTT,many,TRBJ2-2,NA,TRBV7-9
CASGRAKNIQYF,TGTGCCAGCGGGCGAGCCAAAAACATTCAGTACTTC,few,TRBJ2-4,NA,TRBV7-2
CSAREGVVYSDTQYF,TGCAGTGCTAGAGAGGGGGTGGTCTACTCAGATACGCAGTATTTT,many,TRBJ2-3,NA,TRBV20-1
CASSANSNEQFF,TGTGCCAGCAGCGCGAATAGCAATGAGCAGTTCTTC,many,TRBJ2-1,NA,TRBV3-1
CASSLPGEHEQYF,TGTGCCAGCAGCCTCCCGGGGGAACACGAGCAGTACTTC,many,TRBJ2-7,NA,TRBV7-8
CASSLGLRTGGFSYEQYF,TGTGCCAGCAGCTTAGGACTCAGAACGGGGGGGTTTTCCTACGAGCAGTACTTC,NA,TRBJ2-7,TRBD2,TRBV11-2
CASRQEGSTEAFF,TGTGCCTCCCGACAGGAGGGGAGCACTGAAGCTTTCTTT,many,TRBJ1-1,NA,TRBV30
CASSQVLARVAKNIQYF,TGCGCCAGCAGCCAAGTCCTAGCGCGAGTGGCCAAAAACATTCAGTACTTC,many,TRBJ2-4,NA,TRBV4-1
CASSADREYEQYF,TGTGCCAGCAGCGCCGACAGGGAATACGAGCAGTACTTC,few,TRBJ2-7,TRBD1,TRBV7-9
CASTWGGSNTEAFF,TGTGCCAGCACCTGGGGGGGGTCGAACACTGAAGCTTTCTTT,few,TRBJ1-1,NA,TRBV12-3/TRBV12-4
CASAPGWGAISGANVLTF,TGTGCCAGCGCCCCTGGGTGGGGGGCCATCTCTGGGGCCAACGTCCTGACTTTC,many,TRBJ2-6,NA,TRBV6-2/TRBV6-3
CASSVESEVSTGELFF,TGTGCCAGCAGCGTAGAGTCGGAGGTGAGCACCGGGGAGCTGTTTTTT,many,TRBJ2-2,NA,TRBV9
CSRTAGGPGRRDTQYF,TGCAGTCGAACAGCGGGAGGGCCTGGAAGGAGGGATACGCAGTATTTT,many,TRBJ2-3,TRBD2,TRBV20-1
CASSVESGANVLTF,TGTGCCAGCAGCGTAGAATCTGGGGCCAACGTCCTGACTTTC,many,TRBJ2-6,NA,TRBV9
CASSKDPSNQPQHF,TGTGCCAGCAGCAAAGACCCCAGCAATCAGCCCCAGCATTTT,many,TRBJ1-5,NA,TRBV12-3/TRBV12-4
CASSAGHGEGGKETQYF,TGTGCCAGCAGCGCGGGGCACGGGGAGGGGGGTAAAGAGACCCAGTACTTC,NA,TRBJ2-5,NA,TRBV7-2
CASTRGNEQFF,TGTGCCAGCACCAGGGGCAATGAGCAGTTCTTC,NA,TRBJ2-1,NA,TRBV7-9
CASSALNEQFF,TGTGCCAGCAGTGCTCTCAATGAGCAGTTCTTC,many,TRBJ2-1,NA,TRBV25-1
CASSEREGLDTQYF,TGCGCCAGCAGCGAGCGGGAGGGCCTGGATACGCAGTATTTT,many,TRBJ2-3,TRBD2,TRBV5-1
CASSPRTGGWYDQYF,TGTGCCAGCAGCCCCAGGACAGGGGGCTGGTACGACCAGTACTTC,NA,TRBJ2-7,TRBD1,TRBV11-1
CASSVSGSPSGNTIYF,TGTGCCAGCAGCGTCTCGGGGAGTCCCTCTGGAAACACCATATATTTT,many,TRBJ1-3,NA,TRBV9
CASSPRSLGPRDTQYF,TGTGCCAGCAGCCCTCGGTCCCTGGGTCCTAGAGATACGCAGTATTTT,many,TRBJ2-3,NA,TRBV7-2
CASSPFQGLQETQYF,TGTGCCAGCAGCCCCTTCCAGGGGCTTCAAGAGACCCAGTACTTC,many,TRBJ2-5,NA,TRBV14
CASSHRDRSYEQYF,TGTGCCAGCAGCCACCGGGACAGATCCTACGAGCAGTACTTC,many,TRBJ2-7,TRBD1,TRBV3-1
CASSVGDRPYNEQFF,TGTGCCAGCAGCGTAGGGGACAGACCCTACAATGAGCAGTTCTTC,many,TRBJ2-1,TRBD1,TRBV9
CASSELGGQYF,TGTGCCAGCAGTGAATTGGGTGGGCAGTACTTC,many,TRBJ2-7,NA,TRBV25-1
CASGLVPRGYSNQPQHF,TGTGCTAGTGGTTTGGTACCTCGGGGGTATAGCAATCAGCCCCAGCATTTT,many,TRBJ1-5,NA,TRBV12-5
CSARVPRGASGANVLTF,TGCAGTGCTAGAGTCCCTCGGGGGGCGAGTGGGGCCAACGTCCTGACTTTC,few,TRBJ2-6,NA,TRBV20-1
CASSLWGQFYNEQFF,TGCGCCAGCAGCTTGTGGGGACAGTTCTACAATGAGCAGTTCTTC,many,TRBJ2-1,TRBD1,TRBV5-1
CASSRGGLYEQYF,TGCGCCAGCAGCCGGGGGGGACTCTACGAGCAGTACTTC,many,TRBJ2-7,TRBD2,TRBV10-2
CASSPRGGGSNQPQHF,TGTGCCAGCAGTCCCCGAGGGGGAGGGAGCAATCAGCCCCAGCATTTT,many,TRBJ1-5,NA,TRBV6-5